The 21 T cell receptor beta chains presented below share a single source sample, sequenced in a study of tumor and adjacent non-tumor tissue in lung cancer. No cell sorting was done before RNA was extracted from the tissue. TCRbeta libraries were built with three rounds of nested PCR, modified from ARM-PCR. TCRdb reprocessed the multiplex PCR reads with MiXCR, giving one entry per CDR3 protein. The repertoire holds 68,000 or so distinct CDR3 sequences, with almost 60% as singletons. What was sequenced was lung tumor tissue. The receptors stem from a man between 50 and 59 years old with non-small cell lung cancer.

Comment on this clonotype: A read error is possible here, since a much larger clone lies one base away. The chain is built from TRBV6-2 or TRBV6-3 and TRBJ2-1; tentative D call: TRBD1 (7 bases). The CDR3 has 13 amino acids. Trimming cost V 10 bases and J 8 bases, with 18 bases left between them. Looked up from germline, CDR1 is MNHEY and CDR2 is SVGEGT. CDR3 in DNA: TGTGCCAACAGCCAACAGGGGAGGTATGAGCAGTTCTTC. As protein: CANSQQGRYEQFF.

This clonotype was found many times. The chain combines TRBV12-3 or TRBV12-4 with TRBJ1-1, with D unresolved. The V gene lost 6 bases and the J gene lost 4 bases, with 12 bases spanning the gap. The CDR3 sequence is 13 residues long. CDR3 loop: CASSTALSTEAFF. CDR3 in DNA: TGTGCCAGCAGCACAGCCCTGAGCACTGAAGCTTTCTTT.

The chain employs TRBV10-3 and TRBJ2-5; D gene uncertain. This CDR3 has 11 residues. Per germline, CDR1 ENHRY and CDR2 SYGVKD. The CDR3 protein is CGNKNQETQYF. CDR3 nucleotides: TGTGGCAACAAAAACCAAGAGACCCAGTACTTC.

This clonotype was recorded once. The junction differs from germline at one of its ends, possibly a read error. The genes are TRBV6-5 and TRBJ2-1, with D possibly TRBD1 on 5 matching bases. The germline CDR1 and CDR2 sequences are MNHEY and SVGAGI. The CDR3 has 15 residues. DNA of the CDR3: TGTGCCAGCAGTTCCGGACAAAGCTCCTACAATAAGCAGTTCTTC. It encodes CASSSGQSSYNKQFF.

This clonotype was observed a handful of times. This chain joins TRBV20-1 and TRBJ2-3; possibly TRBD2 for D (5 bases). Germline V CDR1 and CDR2: DFQATT, SNEGSKA (reference sequence). The CDR3 has 15 amino acids. V lost 3 bases and J lost 4, with 17 bases in between. Here the CDR3 reads CSASLTGVRSDTQYF. DNA for the CDR3: TGCAGTGCTAGCTTGACCGGGGTCCGTTCAGATACGCAGTATTTT.

With respect to this clonotype: A much larger clone is a single base away; this may be a read error. This chain connects TRBV5-6 to TRBJ1-5; no reliable D call. CDR1 and CDR2 (germline): SGHDT, YYEEEE. The CDR3 totals 14 residues. Written as DNA, the CDR3 is TGTGCCAGCAGCAGGACGGGAGGGAGTCAGTCCCAGCATTTT. It encodes CASSRTGGSQSQHF.

This clonotype has more than one count but fewer than ten. An end of the junction does not agree with germline; a read error may underlie this. This rearrangement joins TRBV6-2 or TRBV6-3 to TRBJ1-5; maybe TRBD2 (6 bases). The end of the DNA is better explained by TRBJ2-3, so the J call may be wrong. CDR3 length: 15 amino acids. Germline CDR1 MNHEY, CDR2 SVGEGT. CDR3 loop: CACSLGLRENQPQYF. As DNA, the CDR3 is TGTGCCTGCAGTTTAGGACTCCGGGAGAATCAGCCCCAGTATTTT.

As concerns this clonotype: A much larger clone sits a single nucleotide away, making a read error possible. CDR3 nucleotide sequence: TGCAGCGTTGAAGCAAGGTCGTCCACAGATACGCAGCATTTT. As protein: CSVEARSSTDTQHF. The rearrangement links TRBV29-1 to TRBJ2-3; no clear D gene. The J call is doubtful: the DNA matches TRBJ1-5 better. Germline V gene data show CDR1 as SQVTM and CDR2 as ANQGSEA. The CDR3 length is 14 residues.

The chain employs TRBV20-1 and TRBJ2-7, with TRBD2 matching 10 bases. Germline CDR1 DFQATT, CDR2 SNEGSKA (reference sequence). The length of the CDR3 is 16 residues. V lost 0 bases to trimming and J lost 1 base; unmatched junction nucleotides: 6. In DNA, the CDR3 is TGCAGTGCTAGAGATGAGGAGACTAGCGGGTCCTACGAGCAGTACTTC. It codes for CSARDEETSGSYEQYF.

With respect to this clonotype: This sequence may be a read error, since a much larger clone differs from it by one base. The V gene is TRBV12-3 or TRBV12-4, the J gene TRBJ1-5, with 10 nucleotides matching TRBD1. This CDR3 spans 16 amino acids. The ends lost 3 bases at V and 6 bases at J; junction bases unmatched: 8. CDR3 bases: TGTGCCAGCAGTTTCGTCGGGACAGGGGACTCTCAGCCCCAGCATTTT. Its translation: CASSFVGTGDSQPQHF.

This clonotype was seen only once. A read error may explain this, as a much larger clone is one base away. This rearrangement joins TRBV6-1 to TRBJ1-3; D may be TRBD1 (5 bases). V was cut by 1 base and J by 4 bases, with 17 bases left in between. The CDR3 sequence is 17 residues long. CDR1 is MNHNS, CDR2 SASEGT, per germline. Written as DNA, the CDR3 is TGTGCCAGCAGTGAAGGGGCCTACCGAGGGGCAGGAAACACCATATATTTT. Translated, it gives CASSEGAYRGAGNTIYF.

As concerns this clonotype: The junction departs from germline at one end; a sequencing error may be responsible. This CDR3 is CSAQREGRNGQFF. DNA of the CDR3: TGCAGTGCACAGCGGGAGGGCCGCAATGGGCAGTTCTTC. The chain joins TRBV20-1 to TRBJ2-1, with 10 bases matching TRBD2. Germline V gene data show CDR1 as DFQATT and CDR2 as SNEGSKA (reference sequence). This CDR3 spans 13 amino acids.

This clonotype has more than one count but fewer than ten. Possible read error: a much larger clone is one base away. This rearrangement joins TRBV5-1 to TRBJ1-1; D not certain. CDR3 length equals 16 residues. The germline gives CDR1 SGHRS, CDR2 YFSETQ. CDR3 in DNA: TGCGCCAGCAGCCTTGGGGTCTTCGGTCGGAACACTGGAGCTTTCTTT. This encodes CASSLGVFGRNTGAFF.

Details on this clonotype: The junction and the germline gene differ at one end; a read error may be behind it. The J gene is TRBJ1-4, the V gene TRBV2; TRBD1 matches at 10 bases. This CDR3 is 13 amino acids long. The germline V gene has CDR1 SNHLY and CDR2 FYNNEI. CDR3 loop: CVSSRDRGEKLFF. The CDR3 coding sequence is TGTGTCAGCAGCAGGGACAGGGGCGAAAAACTGTTTTTT.

This clonotype was observed once. This may be a read error, as it is one base from a much larger clone. The chain links TRBV12-3 or TRBV12-4 to TRBJ2-5; D might be TRBD1 or TRBD2, each matching 5 bases. The CDR3 loop spans 13 amino acids. The CDR3 DNA sequence: TGTGCCAGCAGTTTGAACCTGGGGGAGACCCATTACTTC. This gives the protein CASSLNLGETHYF.

The rearrangement joins TRBV28 to TRBJ2-1, with D perhaps TRBD1 (6 bases). The CDR3 contains 12 residues. Per the germline V gene, CDR1 is MDHEN and CDR2 is SYDVKM. Trimming pared 5 bases from V and 7 bases from J, leaving 9 bases between. CDR3 region: CASSGQGNEQFF. For the CDR3, the DNA is TGTGCCAGCAGTGGGCAGGGGAATGAGCAGTTCTTC.

As regards this clonotype: Sequence at one end of the junction differs from germline and may be a read error. The chain links TRBV11-2 to TRBJ2-3; D possibly corresponds to TRBD2 (6 bases). The CDR3 sequence is 16 residues long. Germline CDR1 and CDR2: SGHAT and FQNNGV. The CDR3 nucleotides are TGTGCCAGCAGCTTTGGGGGGTTATCTAGCACAGGTACGCGGTATTTT. Translated, it gives CASSFGGLSSTGTRYF.

The rearrangement uses TRBV5-1 and TRBJ2-7; tentatively, D is TRBD1 (5 bases). Looked up from germline, CDR1 is SGHRS and CDR2 is YFSETQ. The CDR3 sequence is 13 residues long. V was clipped by 2 bases and J by 6 bases, with 12 bases between them. The CDR3 bases are TGCGCCAGCAGCTTCACACAGGTCGGCGAGCAGTACTTC. This encodes CASSFTQVGEQYF.

This clonotype rates as medium-sized. The rearrangement links TRBV28 to TRBJ2-5, with 10 bases fitting TRBD2. Germline assignment: CDR1 MDHEN and CDR2 SYDVKM. The CDR3 is 16 residues long. V was clipped by 1 base and J by 4 bases; unmatched bases: 6. CDR3 residues: CASSLSLAGGRETQYF. CDR3 nucleotides: TGTGCCAGCAGTTTATCCTTAGCGGGAGGAAGAGAGACCCAGTACTTC.

Concerning this clonotype itself: Given the absence of the conserved phenylalanine or tryptophan at the CDR3 end, a read error is likely. The chain recombines TRBV28 with TRBJ2-1, with D possibly being TRBD2 (6 bases). Looked up from germline, CDR1 is MDHEN and CDR2 is SYDVKM. Trimming took off 8 bases at V and 4 bases at J, with 15 bases between the two ends. CDR3 length equals 14 residues. This CDR3 is CASDTGRPYNEQFS. As DNA, the CDR3 is TGTGCCAGCGATACCGGGAGACCATACAATGAGCAGTTCTCC.

As concerns this clonotype: The junction differs from germline at one of its ends, possibly a read error. This chain links TRBV6-5 with TRBJ2-7, with D perhaps given as TRBD1 or TRBD2 (5 bases each). CDR1 is MNHEY, CDR2 SVGAGI, per germline. This CDR3 is 16 amino acids long. The CDR3: CANSYSGLGPPYEQYF. The CDR3 coding sequence is TGTGCCAACAGTTACTCAGGGTTGGGACCTCCCTACGAGCAGTACTTC.